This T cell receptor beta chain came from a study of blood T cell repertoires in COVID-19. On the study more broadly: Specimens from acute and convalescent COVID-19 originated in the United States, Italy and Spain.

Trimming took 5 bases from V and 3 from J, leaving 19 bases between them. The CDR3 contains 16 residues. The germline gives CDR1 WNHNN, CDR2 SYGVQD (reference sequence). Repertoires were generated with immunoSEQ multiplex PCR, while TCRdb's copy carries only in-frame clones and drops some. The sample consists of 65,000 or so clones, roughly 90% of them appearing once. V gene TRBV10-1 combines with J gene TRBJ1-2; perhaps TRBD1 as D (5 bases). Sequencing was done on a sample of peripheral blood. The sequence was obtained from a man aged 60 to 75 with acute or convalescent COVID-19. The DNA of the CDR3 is TGCGCCAGCAGTCGGGCAGGGCCGACCAAGCACTATGGCTACACCTTC. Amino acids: CASSRAGPTKHYGYTF.